A single sample gave rise to the 14 T cell receptor beta chains below, sequenced in a study of T cell responses to AZD1222 COVID-19 vaccine. The assay was immunoSEQ multiplex PCR, and TCRdb's table has in-frame clones only and misses some. The profile covers some 110,000 clones, with around 94% appearing a single time and roughly 1.5% taken by the ten largest. The sequenced sample was peripheral blood, obtained 28 days after the second AZD1222 dose. Every receptor here comes from an adult who received the AZD1222 COVID-19 vaccine.

The V call is TRBV7-9, the J call TRBJ1-1, with D uncertain. Germline V gene data show CDR1 as SEHNR and CDR2 as FQNEAQ (reference sequence). V was shortened by 0 bases and J by 6 bases, with 5 bases between the two germline ends. The CDR3 has 12 residues. CDR3: CASSLARAEAFF. The CDR3 DNA follows: TGTGCCAGCAGCTTAGCAAGGGCTGAAGCTTTCTTT.

The rearrangement uses TRBV5-1 and TRBJ2-1; tentatively, D is TRBD2 (7 bases). Deletions cut 1 base from V and 7 bases from J, with 18 bases between. The length of the CDR3 is 16 residues. From germline, CDR1 is SGHRS and CDR2 YFSETQ. The CDR3 region has the DNA TGCGCCAGCAGCTTGCGTGGGGAGGGGGGCACAAATGAGCAGTTCTTC. This translates into CASSLRGEGGTNEQFF.

The J gene is TRBJ2-4, the V gene TRBV28; 7 bases fit TRBD1. V was clipped by 7 bases and J by 5 bases; unmatched bases: 8. In germline, CDR1 is MDHEN, CDR2 SYDVKM. The CDR3 is made up of 14 amino acids. The chain's CDR3 is CASTRQGGQNIQYF. The CDR3 coding sequence is TGTGCCAGCACCAGACAGGGTGGGCAAAACATTCAGTACTTC. The full variable domain, rest sourced from reference TRBV28 and TRBJ2-4, is DVKVTQSSRYLVKRTGEKVFLECVQDMDHENMFWYRQDPGLGLRLIYFSYDVKMKEKGDIPEGYSVSREKKERFSLILESASTNQTSMYLCASTRQGGQNIQYFGAGTRLSVL.

This clone showed up just once. The chain uses TRBV5-6 and TRBJ1-1; maybe TRBD1 (5 bases). With 0 bases removed from V and 4 bases from J, the gap between germline ends came to 7 bases. The CDR3 length is 13 residues. Germline assignment: CDR1 SGHDT and CDR2 YYEEEE. The CDR3 region is CASSLGGGTEAFF. The CDR3 coding sequence is TGTGCCAGCAGCTTGGGGGGCGGCACTGAAGCTTTCTTT.

The V call is TRBV28, the J call TRBJ2-4, with D possibly being TRBD1 (5 bases). The CDR3 spans 14 residues. Trimming cost V 5 bases and J 5 bases, with 13 bases left between them. Germline CDR1 is MDHEN and CDR2 is SYDVKM. The CDR3 region has the DNA TGTGCCAGCAGTGCGTTCAGGGTTGAAAACATTCAGTACTTC. This gives the protein CASSAFRVENIQYF.

In this sample, this clone turned up a few times. The CDR3: CASSSPPGQGTNTGELFF. CDR3 nucleotides: TGTGCCAGCAGTTCCCCCCCGGGACAGGGAACGAACACCGGGGAGCTGTTTTTT. The J gene is TRBJ2-2, the V gene TRBV28; TRBD1 matches at 9 bases. Trimming took 4 bases from V and 0 from J; bases not matched to a gene: 9. The germline V gene has CDR1 MDHEN and CDR2 SYDVKM. The CDR3 loop spans 18 amino acids.

V is TRBV7-9 and J is TRBJ2-5; 8 bases are a match to TRBD1. Germline trimming cut 5 bases from V and 4 bases from J; bases unmatched to any gene: 6. The germline V gene has CDR1 SEHNR and CDR2 FQNEAQ (reference sequence). The CDR3 sequence is 14 residues long. For the CDR3, the DNA is TGTGCCAGCAGCCTAAGGACAGGGTCAGAGACCCAGTACTTC. Translation gives CASSLRTGSETQYF.

The V and J genes are TRBV19 and TRBJ1-5, with D maybe TRBD1 (5 bases). This CDR3 contains 16 residues. CDR1 is LNHDA and CDR2 is SQIVND in the germline V gene (reference sequence). Trimming shortened V by 7 bases and J by 2 bases, and 18 bases separated the two germline ends. Written as DNA, the CDR3 is TGTGCCAGTAAGGCAGGGTTGGTTGATGGCAATCAGCCCCAGCATTTT. Translating it yields CASKAGLVDGNQPQHF.

The DNA of the CDR3 is TGCAGCGTTGACCTGCCCGACAGAGCTGGAAACACCATATATTTT. Amino acid sequence: CSVDLPDRAGNTIYF. The V call is TRBV29-1, the J call TRBJ1-3; weak D call: TRBD1 (5 bases). Germline V gives CDR1 SQVTM, CDR2 ANQGSEA. V gave up 3 bases and J gave up 2 bases, with 14 bases separating them. This CDR3 has 15 amino acids. Combining the CDR3 with reference TRBV29-1 and TRBJ1-3 gives the whole variable domain SAVISQKPSRDICQRGTSLTIQCQVDSQVTMMFWYRQQPGQSLTLIATANQGSEATYESGFVIDKFPISRPNLTFSTLTVSNMSPEDSSIYLCSVDLPDRAGNTIYFGEGSWLTVV.

This rearrangement joins TRBV7-9 to TRBJ1-6; D is undetermined. This CDR3 has 14 amino acids. V was shortened by 4 bases and J by 10 bases, with 14 bases between the two germline ends. CDR1 SEHNR and CDR2 FQNEAQ come from the germline V gene (reference sequence). This CDR3 is CASSSDLDASPLHF. As DNA, the CDR3 is TGTGCCAGCAGCTCAGATTTGGATGCCTCACCCCTCCACTTT. The full variable domain, in which reference TRBV7-9 and TRBJ1-6 provide the parts outside the CDR3, is DTGVSQNPRHKITKRGQNVTFRCDPISEHNRLYWYRQTLGQGPEFLTYFQNEAQLEKSRLLSDRFSAERPKGSFSTLEIQRTEQGDSAMYLCASSSDLDASPLHFGNGTRLTVT.

V and J are TRBV28 and TRBJ1-2; TRBD1 might be the D (6 bases). Germline V gives CDR1 MDHEN, CDR2 SYDVKM. V lost 4 bases, J lost 6 bases, and 24 bases lay in between. This CDR3 has 17 residues. The CDR3: CASSSVGGAPNSHGYTF. In DNA form, the CDR3 reads TGTGCCAGCAGTTCCGTGGGGGGGGCTCCCAATTCCCATGGCTACACCTTC.

The chain recombines TRBV4-1 with TRBJ1-5; D gene ambiguous. With 0 bases removed from V and 5 bases from J, the gap between germline ends came to 20 bases. The length of the CDR3 is 18 residues. Germline loops: CDR1 MGHRA, CDR2 YSYEKL. The CDR3 bases are TGCGCCAGCAGCCAAGATGGAAGAAAAGAGCTCGGGGATCAGCCCCAGCATTTT. Translated: CASSQDGRKELGDQPQHF.

There are a few counts of this clone. V gene TRBV28 combines with J gene TRBJ2-5; no clear D gene. Trimming shortened V by 3 bases and J by 0 bases, and 11 bases separated the two germline ends. CDR1 is MDHEN, CDR2 SYDVKM, per germline. The CDR3 has 15 residues. The CDR3 DNA follows: TGTGCCAGCAGTTTTGGCCGGGTTTACCAAGAGACCCAGTACTTC. The encoded protein is CASSFGRVYQETQYF.

The rearrangement links TRBV7-9 to TRBJ2-7; a possible D gene is TRBD1 (5 bases). CDR3 length: 12 amino acids. V was trimmed by 0 bases and J by 6 bases, leaving 6 bases between them. The germline V gene has CDR1 SEHNR and CDR2 FQNEAQ (reference sequence). The CDR3 DNA reads TGTGCCAGCAGCTTAGCAGGGGCCGAGCAGTACTTC. The encoded protein is CASSLAGAEQYF. Supplemented by reference TRBV7-9 and TRBJ2-7, the full variable domain reads DTGVSQNPRHKITKRGQNVTFRCDPISEHNRLYWYRQTLGQGPEFLTYFQNEAQLEKSRLLSDRFSAERPKGSFSTLEIQRTEQGDSAMYLCASSLAGAEQYFGPGTRLTVT.